What follows are 25 T cell receptor beta chains derived from one specimen sequenced in a study of cytomegalovirus exposure and HLA in healthy donors. PCR was performed using 60 Vbeta and 13 Jbeta primers. Data came from immunoSEQ multiplex PCR; TCRdb stores just in-frame clones and leaves some out. The sample includes some 180,000 clones, about three quarters seen only once; the top ten take around 1.6%. The sequenced material came from PBMCs. Every receptor here comes from a man between 18 and 35 years old in good health and CMV-seronegative.

V gene TRBV4-2 combines with J gene TRBJ1-2; the match to TRBD1 covers 8 bases. Unmatched junction bases numbered 8, after V lost 4 bases and J lost 4 bases. Germline V lookup: CDR1 LGHNA, CDR2 YNFKEQ. This CDR3 comprises 15 residues. This chain's CDR3 is CASSLSDREVYGYTF. The CDR3 bases are TGTGCCAGCAGCCTTTCGGACAGGGAGGTCTATGGCTACACCTTC.

The chain carries TRBV18 and TRBJ2-3, with TRBD2 identical over 8 bases. The CDR3 loop spans 16 amino acids. Germline CDR1 KGHSH, CDR2 LQKENI. V shed 1 base and J 3 bases; nucleotides not matched to a gene: 6. CDR3 nucleotides: TGTGCCAGCTCACCACGAGCGGGAGTGTTTACAGATACGCAGTATTTT. It codes for CASSPRAGVFTDTQYF. The complete variable domain, with remaining parts taken from reference TRBV18 and TRBJ2-3, reads NAGVMQNPRHLVRRRGQEARLRCSPMKGHSHVYWYRQLPEEGLKFMVYLQKENIIDESGMPKERFSAEFPKEGPSILRIQQVVRGDSAAYFCASSPRAGVFTDTQYFGPGTRLTVL.

There are a few counts of this clone. The V and J genes are TRBV7-2 and TRBJ2-3; 9 nucleotides match TRBD2. CDR3 length equals 15 residues. The germline CDR1 and CDR2 sequences are SGHTA and FQGNSA. With V trimmed by 4 bases and J by 4 bases, 6 bases remained unmatched. The CDR3 coding sequence is TGTGCCAGCAGCTCTAGCGGGGCAAGCCCAGATACGCAGTATTTT. Amino acids: CASSSSGASPDTQYF. Using reference TRBV7-2 and TRBJ2-3 for the parts outside the CDR3, the full variable domain is GAGVSQSPSNKVTEKGKDVELRCDPISGHTALYWYRQSLGQGLEFLIYFQGNSAPDKSGLPSDRFSAERTGGSVSTLTIQRTQQEDSAVYLCASSSSGASPDTQYFGPGTRLTVL.

V and J are TRBV2 and TRBJ2-5, with D possibly matching TRBD2 (5 bases). CDR3 length: 13 residues. Trimming pared 6 bases from V and 1 base from J, leaving 9 bases between. Germline CDR1 SNHLY, CDR2 FYNNEI. DNA for the CDR3: TGTGCCAGCAGCCACCGGGGCCAAGAGACCCAGTACTTC. It translates to CASSHRGQETQYF.

This clone has a single count. The V and J genes are TRBV28 and TRBJ2-2, with D perhaps matching TRBD1 (5 bases). The V end lost 6 bases, the J end lost 4 bases, and 9 bases lay between the germline ends. Germline CDR1 reads MDHEN; CDR2 reads SYDVKM. The CDR3 runs 13 residues. The CDR3 loop reads CASRGRITGELFF. In DNA form, the CDR3 reads TGTGCCAGCAGGGGGCGAATCACCGGGGAGCTGTTTTTT. The variable domain in full, completed from reference TRBV28 and TRBJ2-2, reads DVKVTQSSRYLVKRTGEKVFLECVQDMDHENMFWYRQDPGLGLRLIYFSYDVKMKEKGDIPEGYSVSREKKERFSLILESASTNQTSMYLCASRGRITGELFFGEGSRLTVL.

The rearrangement uses TRBV6-1 and TRBJ2-7, with a weak D call TRBD1 (5 bases). Germline CDR1 reads MNHNS; CDR2 reads SASEGT. CDR3 length: 12 amino acids. The ends were cut back, 3 bases at V and 3 bases at J, with 6 bases in the middle. The CDR3 protein is CASSDRDYEQYF. The CDR3 DNA sequence: TGTGCCAGCAGTGACAGGGACTACGAGCAGTACTTC.

The genes are TRBV28 and TRBJ2-5; D might be TRBD1 (6 bases). Germline V CDR1 and CDR2: MDHEN, SYDVKM. Trimming stripped 6 bases from V and 3 bases from J, with 14 bases between. This CDR3 has 14 amino acids. In nucleotides, the CDR3 is TGTGCCAGCAGCCCAATTAACAGGGAAGAGACCCAGTACTTC. Amino acid sequence: CASSPINREETQYF. The variable domain in full, completed from reference TRBV28 and TRBJ2-5, reads DVKVTQSSRYLVKRTGEKVFLECVQDMDHENMFWYRQDPGLGLRLIYFSYDVKMKEKGDIPEGYSVSREKKERFSLILESASTNQTSMYLCASSPINREETQYFGPGTRLLVL.

The CDR3: CASSPRAPGEANEKLFF. The CDR3 region has the DNA TGCGCCAGCAGCCCACGGGCCCCTGGGGAGGCTAATGAAAAACTGTTTTTT. The chain couples TRBV4-1 to TRBJ1-4, with D unresolved. This CDR3 is built from 17 residues. Germline assignment: CDR1 MGHRA and CDR2 YSYEKL. V lost 4 bases and J 3 bases, leaving 18 bases between the germline ends.

This rearrangement joins TRBV27 to TRBJ1-5; no firm D call. The CDR3 is made up of 14 amino acids. V lost 2 bases to trimming and J lost 0 bases, with 5 bases between them. Germline CDR1 reads MNHEY; CDR2 reads SMNVEV (reference sequence). CDR3 nucleotides: TGTGCCAGCAGTTTAACCTATAGCAATCAGCCCCAGCATTTT. Residues: CASSLTYSNQPQHF.

This chain connects TRBV30 to TRBJ2-2, with D tentatively TRBD1 (6 bases). CDR3 length: 17 residues. With 5 bases removed from V and 2 bases from J, the gap between germline ends came to 21 bases. Germline assignment: CDR1 GTSNPN and CDR2 SVGIG (reference sequence). In DNA form, the CDR3 reads TGTGCCTGGGAAACCCGGGACACTCGAGTAAACACCGGGGAGCTGTTTTTT. Encoded protein: CAWETRDTRVNTGELFF.

The chain has TRBV30 and TRBJ2-5, with D perhaps matching TRBD1 (5 bases). The V gene lost 0 bases and the J gene lost 5 bases, with 13 bases spanning the gap. The germline V gene has CDR1 GTSNPN and CDR2 SVGIG (reference sequence). The CDR3 consists of 14 residues. The CDR3 spells CAWSVRGAWETQYF. For the CDR3, the DNA is TGTGCCTGGAGTGTACGTGGGGCTTGGGAGACCCAGTACTTC.

This chain links TRBV19 with TRBJ2-5; 7 bases are a match to TRBD1. The germline gives CDR1 LNHDA, CDR2 SQIVND (reference sequence). CDR3 length equals 17 residues. J lost 2 bases, V lost 4 bases, and 13 bases had no gene match. The CDR3 DNA is TGTGCCAGTAGTAACGTGGCGAGGGGGCGATATCAAGAGACCCAGTACTTC. Its translation: CASSNVARGRYQETQYF.

This clone was seen a single time. The genes are TRBV7-8 and TRBJ1-6; 10 bases are a match to TRBD1. There are 16 residues in the CDR3. The trim removed 5 bases at V and 7 bases at J, leaving 8 bases unmatched. The germline V gene has CDR1 SGHVS and CDR2 FQNEAQ. The DNA of the CDR3 is TGTGCCAGCAGCCTACGGTGGACAGGGGGGAATTCACCCCTCCACTTT. This encodes CASSLRWTGGNSPLHF.

This sequence joins TRBV5-4 and TRBJ2-7; 8 bases fit TRBD2. V was pared by 5 bases and J by 5 bases, with 9 bases of the junction left unmatched. CDR3 length equals 14 residues. CDR1 is SGHNT, CDR2 YYREEE, per germline (reference sequence). CDR3 sequence: CASRAGGSSHEQYF. CDR3 coding DNA: TGTGCCAGCAGGGCGGGAGGCTCGTCCCACGAGCAGTACTTC.

The chain carries TRBV28 and TRBJ2-7; 12 bases map to TRBD2. The CDR3 contains 11 residues. The germline CDR1 and CDR2 sequences are MDHEN and SYDVKM. The CDR3 region has the DNA TGTGCCAGCAGTTCGACTAGCGGGAGTTCTGTC. It yields the protein CASSSTSGSSV.

V gene TRBV6-1 combines with J gene TRBJ2-5, with TRBD1 identical over 8 bases. V trimming: 8 bases; J trimming: 4 bases; junction bases outside the gene matches: 6. The CDR3 totals 13 residues. CDR1 and CDR2 (germline): MNHNS, SASEGT. In nucleotides, the CDR3 is TGTGCCAGCCAAACAGGGGGAGGAGAGACCCAGTACTTC. It yields the protein CASQTGGGETQYF.

The chain couples TRBV18 to TRBJ2-2, with 10 bases identical to TRBD2. The length of the CDR3 is 17 residues. Losses at the gene ends were 0 bases for V and 3 bases for J; bases not matched to a gene: 4. In germline, CDR1 is KGHSH, CDR2 LQKENI. The CDR3 DNA follows: TGTGCCAGCTCACCACCACCGACTAGCGGGTACACCGGGGAGCTGTTTTTT. It translates to CASSPPPTSGYTGELFF.

The chain is built from TRBV28 and TRBJ2-2; D remains unclear. The germline V gene has CDR1 MDHEN and CDR2 SYDVKM. This CDR3 has 11 residues. Deletions cut 6 bases from V and 4 bases from J, with 3 bases between. For the CDR3, the DNA is TGTGCCAGCAGGAGCACCGGGGAGCTGTTTTTT. Amino acid sequence: CASRSTGELFF.

V gene TRBV4-2 combines with J gene TRBJ2-7; 11 bases match TRBD2. V gave up 4 bases and J gave up 1 base; unmatched junction bases: 6. This CDR3 has 16 residues. Germline V gene data show CDR1 as LGHNA and CDR2 as YNFKEQ. The CDR3 DNA sequence: TGTGCCAGCAGCCCCATAGGGACTAGCGGTTCCTACGAGCAGTACTTC. It specifies CASSPIGTSGSYEQYF.

The chain uses TRBV9 and TRBJ2-3, with D tentatively TRBD2 (7 bases). CDR1 is SGDLS and CDR2 is YYNGEE in the germline V gene. Deletions cut 0 bases from V and 3 bases from J, with 14 bases between. The CDR3 covers 16 residues. The CDR3 loop is CASSVGRGARTDTQYF. The CDR3 nucleotides read TGTGCCAGCAGCGTAGGACGGGGGGCCAGGACAGATACGCAGTATTTT.

V and J are TRBV6-1 and TRBJ2-1; 8 nucleotides match TRBD2. The CDR3 is 12 residues long. With 7 bases clipped from V and 9 bases from J, the junction kept 5 bases outside the gene matches. Germline-derived CDR1 and CDR2 are MNHNS and SASEGT. CDR3: CASIGLASEQFF. The DNA for the CDR3 is TGTGCCAGCATCGGACTAGCCAGTGAGCAGTTCTTC.

The rearrangement joins TRBV6-1 to TRBJ1-6; possible D gene TRBD1, 5 bases. V lost 2 bases to trimming and J lost 0 bases, with 11 bases between them. CDR3 size: 17 residues. Germline CDR1 MNHNS, CDR2 SASEGT. CDR3 loop: CASSERDRASYNSPLHF. CDR3 nucleotides: TGTGCCAGCAGTGAACGTGACAGAGCCTCCTATAATTCACCCCTCCACTTT.

CDR3 sequence: CASSRSTGAFYNEQFF. DNA of the CDR3: TGTGCCAGCAGCCGCTCTACAGGGGCTTTTTACAATGAGCAGTTCTTC. The V gene is TRBV6-4, the J gene TRBJ2-1; TRBD1 aligns across 7 bases. Germline loops: CDR1 MRHNA, CDR2 SNTAGT. J lost 4 bases, V lost 6 bases, and 12 bases had no gene match. CDR3 length: 16 amino acids.

J is TRBJ1-6 and V is TRBV27; D is unclear. Trimming shortened V by 8 bases and J by 4 bases, and 12 bases separated the two germline ends. The CDR3 is 14 residues long. Germline CDR1 and CDR2: MNHEY and SMNVEV (reference sequence). The CDR3 loop reads CASVVGPYNSPLHF. CDR3 sequence (DNA): TGTGCCAGCGTCGTTGGGCCTTATAATTCACCCCTCCACTTT.

The genes are TRBV9 and TRBJ2-2; 8 nucleotides agree with TRBD2. The junction had 5 bases not matched to a gene; V was cut back by 1 base and J by 6 bases. The germline CDR1 and CDR2 sequences are SGDLS and YYNGEE. The CDR3 is made up of 15 amino acids. The CDR3 DNA reads as TGTGCCAGCAGCGTACGAGCGGGAGAGGCCGGGGAGCTGTTTTTT. This translates into CASSVRAGEAGELFF.